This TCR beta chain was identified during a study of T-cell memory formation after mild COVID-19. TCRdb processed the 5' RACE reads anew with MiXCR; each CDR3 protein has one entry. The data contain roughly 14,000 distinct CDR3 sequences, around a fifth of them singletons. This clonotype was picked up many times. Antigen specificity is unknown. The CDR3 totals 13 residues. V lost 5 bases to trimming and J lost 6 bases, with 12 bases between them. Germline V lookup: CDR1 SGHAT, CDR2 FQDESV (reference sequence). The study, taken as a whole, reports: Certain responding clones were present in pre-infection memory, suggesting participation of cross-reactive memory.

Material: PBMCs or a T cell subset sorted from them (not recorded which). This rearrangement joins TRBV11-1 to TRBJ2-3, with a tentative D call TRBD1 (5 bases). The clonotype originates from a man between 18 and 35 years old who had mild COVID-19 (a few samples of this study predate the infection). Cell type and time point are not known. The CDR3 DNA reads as TGTGCCAGCAGCCTCAGGGTAGGGGATACGCAGTATTTT. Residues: CASSLRVGDTQYF.